A single T cell receptor (beta chain) is shown here with its context. Antigen: not known. The data derive from a study of T cell repertoires in ileal Crohn's disease. TCRdb keeps only in-frame clones here, not all; method: immunoSEQ multiplex PCR. The repertoire holds around 6,000 clones, more than 75% seen once, with around 0.86% in the top ten. The germline V gene encodes CDR1 SGHDN and CDR2 FVKESK. The CDR3 spans 19 residues. V shed 7 bases, J shed 10 bases, and the junction held 25 bases outside the gene matches. Study-wide results and limits: Mucosal expansions were suggested to be mainly CD8 T cells.

Surgical specimens yielded lamina propria lymphocytes, which were density-gradient separated and then sorted. This chain uses TRBV14 with TRBJ2-1; 10 bases are shared with TRBD2. This TCR was sampled from an adult with Crohn's disease. Some clones in this sample may be carry-over from other donors' samples. Sequences were obtained from CD4+ T cells from ileum. The CDR3 sequence: CASTPLIPGAGGPGPEQFF. CDR3 nucleotides: TGTGCCAGCACCCCACTGATACCGGGAGCGGGAGGGCCCGGGCCCGAGCAGTTCTTC.